Presented here are 3 T cell receptor beta chains from one specimen sequenced in a study of PD-1 blockade in classical Hodgkin lymphoma. The time point was: cycle 4 day 1 (C4D1), after five to seven weeks of nivolumab. Each patient relapsed following autologous stem cell transplantation, and prior brentuximab vedotin exposure differed. Through magnetic negative selection, CD8+ T cells were separated from PBMCs that had been thawed. Produced via immunoSEQ multiplex PCR; TCRdb's table is partial and in-frame only. The table has just under 20,000 clones, 88% seen once. Sequencing used CD8+ T cells from blood, obtained before the fourth cycle of nivolumab. The receptors originated from a human donor with classical Hodgkin lymphoma.

Only a few counts were recorded for this clone. The V gene is TRBV5-5, the J gene TRBJ1-2; D possibly corresponds to TRBD1 (5 bases). The CDR3 consists of 14 residues. Germline lookup yields CDR1 SGHKS and CDR2 YYEKEE (reference sequence). V lost 4 bases, J lost 2 bases, and 12 bases lay in between. CDR3 bases: TGTGCCAGCAGCCCCGTTACAGGAAACTATGGCTACACCTTC. Translation gives CASSPVTGNYGYTF.

This sequence joins TRBV6-5 and TRBJ1-1; the D is unclear. CDR1 MNHEY and CDR2 SVGAGI come from the germline V gene. Trimming took off 2 bases at V and 0 bases at J, with 7 bases between the two ends. The CDR3 extends over 14 amino acids. The CDR3: CASSYDVMNTEAFF. The CDR3 region has the DNA TGTGCCAGCAGTTACGACGTCATGAACACTGAAGCTTTCTTT.

The genes are TRBV28 and TRBJ1-5; TRBD1 matches at 7 bases. V was pared by 5 bases and J by 2 bases, with 9 bases of the junction left unmatched. The CDR3 loop spans 16 amino acids. The germline CDR1 and CDR2 sequences are MDHEN and SYDVKM. The CDR3 DNA reads TGTGCCAGCAGTCCGCCGACAGGGTTCGGCAATCAGCCCCAGCATTTT. It encodes CASSPPTGFGNQPQHF.